This TCR beta chain was recorded in a study of Ad26.COV2.S vaccination and SARS-CoV-2 variants. Overall study: Donor was assigned to the Ad26.COV2.S arm of trial COV1001. The study, taken as a whole, reports: Vaccine and placebo recipients had comparable breadth of non-spike TCRs. Spike-specific TCR breadth ran higher among vaccine recipients than placebo recipients. The TCR-based breadth and depth measures might underestimate overall T cell responses.

V was clipped by 8 bases and J by 2 bases; unmatched bases: 11. This CDR3 contains 16 residues. Germline V gene data show CDR1 as KGHSH and CDR2 as LQKENI. Treatment reported: some 20 received Ad26.COV2.S at low or high dose, single or two shots; 5 received placebo; per-sample allocation not given. Specimen acquisition occurred on day 63 following the initial vaccine or placebo injection. Notes on this clone: Its antigen is still unknown.

Sequenced by immunoSEQ multiplex PCR; TCRdb stores in-frame clones only, minus some. The sample gives approximately 480,000 clones, around nine tenths of which show up once; roughly 13% is in the top ten. The receptor was derived from a person aged 18-60 years who received the Ad26.COV2.S COVID-19 vaccine or a placebo. J is TRBJ1-1 and V is TRBV18; 10 bases agree with TRBD1. Material: peripheral blood, obtained in a trial of Ad26.COV2.S vaccine versus placebo. The CDR3 protein is CASRPTGGRINTEAFF. In DNA form, the CDR3 reads TGTGCCAGCCGACCGACAGGGGGCCGTATCAACACTGAAGCTTTCTTT.